This TCR beta chain derives from a study of blood T cell repertoires in COVID-19. The CDR3 has 17 residues. V lost 1 base and J lost 4; bases outside the gene matches: 6. Germline-derived CDR1 and CDR2 are SGHTA and FQGNSA. Some clones are missing from TCRdb's copy, which holds only in-frame ones; the method was immunoSEQ multiplex PCR. The table records approximately 400,000 clones, 70% to 85% of them present only once. The sequence came from a human donor with acute or convalescent COVID-19. The donor label of this sample is uncertain. This sequence joins TRBV7-2 and TRBJ2-2; 10 positions match TRBD2. The sample was peripheral blood. CDR3 bases: TGTGCCAGCAGCTTAGAATCGGGACTAGCGCGCACCGGGGAGCTGTTTTTT. This codes for CASSLESGLARTGELFF.